This TCR beta chain was sequenced in a study of CD8+CD57+ T cells in acquired aplastic anemia. About the study: DNA from sorted CD4+ and CD8+ cells averaged about 3.2 ug. Study observations and caveats: Between patients and controls, CD8+ Simpson's diversity did not vary significantly. Patients shared twenty-nine CD8+ CDR3 sequences with controls.

In this sample, this clonotype turned up many times. Its antigen is unknown. TCR beta VDJ and CDR3 profiling used genomic DNA as template. TCRdb passed the reads through MiXCR, listing each CDR3 protein once. The sample has 150,000 to 180,000 distinct CDR3 sequences, over 50% seen once. Germline V gene lookup returns CDR1 ENHRY and CDR2 SYGVKD. V shed 7 bases, J shed 7 bases, and the junction held 4 bases outside the gene matches. The CDR3 contains 12 residues. Before being chosen for sequencing, patients had shown CD8+CD57+ cell expansion by flow cytometry. The chain has TRBV10-3 and TRBJ1-2; 9 bases agree with TRBD1. The sequence came from a human donor with aplastic anemia. Sequenced sample: sorted CD4+, CD8+, or CD8+CD57+ T cells (not recorded which) from PBMCs. The CDR3 sequence: CAINDRGFGYTF. In DNA, the CDR3 is TGTGCCATCAACGACAGGGGGTTTGGCTACACCTTC.